Below are 21 T cell receptor beta chains sequenced from a single sample in a study of T cell responses to AZD1222 COVID-19 vaccine. Produced via immunoSEQ multiplex PCR; TCRdb's table is partial and in-frame only. The sample lists about 55,000 clones, 87% occurring once. The material sequenced was peripheral blood, taken on day 0 of AZD1222 vaccination. These receptors came from an adult in good health.

J is TRBJ2-2 and V is TRBV5-1, with 8 bases lining up with TRBD1. The CDR3 runs 15 residues. Germline-derived CDR1 and CDR2 are SGHRS and YFSETQ. The V gene end was trimmed by 4 bases and the J gene end by 1 base; junction bases not matched to a gene: 3. The CDR3 region is CASSNGQGNTGELFF. The CDR3, as DNA: TGCGCCAGCAGCAACGGACAGGGGAACACCGGGGAGCTGTTTTTT.

The rearrangement links TRBV6-5 to TRBJ2-1; TRBD2 matches 7 bases. Germline CDR1 is MNHEY and CDR2 is SVGAGI. Germline trimming cut 7 bases from V and 4 bases from J; bases unmatched to any gene: 4. The CDR3 has 13 residues. The CDR3 DNA reads TGTGCCAGCAACCCCGGGGGGTACAATGAGCAGTTCTTC. Encoded protein: CASNPGGYNEQFF.

V and J are TRBV19 and TRBJ1-5; D might be TRBD1 (5 bases). CDR3 length: 16 residues. V lost 7 bases and J lost 3, with 19 bases in between. Germline-derived CDR1 and CDR2 are LNHDA and SQIVND (reference sequence). DNA for the CDR3: TGTGCCAGTAACCCTAGGAGAGGGGCCAACAATCAGCCCCAGCATTTT. This gives the protein CASNPRRGANNQPQHF. Supplemented by reference TRBV19 and TRBJ1-5, the full variable domain reads DGGITQSPKYLFRKEGQNVTLSCEQNLNHDAMYWYRQDPGQGLRLIYYSQIVNDFQKGDIAEGYSVSREKKESFPLTVTSAQKNPTAFYLCASNPRRGANNQPQHFGDGTRLSIL.

This chain uses TRBV24-1 with TRBJ2-1, with 8 bases fitting TRBD1. Germline V lookup: CDR1 KGHDR, CDR2 SFDVKD. The V and J ends lost 1 base and 7 bases, in that order; junction bases with no gene match: 8. This CDR3 contains 16 residues. CDR3 in amino acids: CATSDFNAGGGNEQFF. The CDR3 region has the DNA TGTGCCACCAGTGATTTTAATGCAGGGGGCGGGAATGAGCAGTTCTTC.

The gene calls are TRBV6-1 and TRBJ2-7; possible D gene TRBD2, 6 bases. The CDR3 covers 13 residues. The V and J ends lost 1 base and 9 bases respectively, with 13 bases between them. The V gene's germline CDR1 is MNHNS and CDR2 SASEGT. CDR3 sequence reads: CASSEERSGGQYF. The CDR3 region has the DNA TGTGCCAGCAGTGAAGAAAGGTCCGGGGGGCAGTACTTC.

This clone was seen a handful of times. This CDR3 is CASSNNYDNEQFF. The CDR3 DNA sequence: TGTGCCAGCAGTAACAACTACGACAATGAGCAGTTCTTC. The rearrangement links TRBV6-2 or TRBV6-3 to TRBJ2-1; the D is unclear. Germline V gene lookup returns CDR1 MNHEY and CDR2 SVGEGT. This CDR3 is 13 amino acids long. Between the trimmed V and J ends, which lost 5 bases and 5 bases, there was a span of 10 bases.

V is TRBV29-1 and J is TRBJ1-2; no reliable D call. Trimming removed 3 bases at V and 1 base at J, with 6 bases between. The CDR3 has 12 residues. The germline V gene encodes CDR1 SQVTM and CDR2 ANQGSEA. The CDR3 region has the DNA TGCAGCGTTGAGCTCTTTAACTATGGCTACACCTTC. Protein: CSVELFNYGYTF.

This chain links TRBV5-5 with TRBJ1-4; 11 nucleotides match TRBD1. Germline CDR1 is SGHKS and CDR2 is YYEKEE (reference sequence). CDR3 length: 16 residues. V lost 5 bases to trimming and J lost 5 bases; unmatched junction nucleotides: 8. The CDR3: CASRSGTGGLNEKLFF. The CDR3 DNA reads as TGTGCCAGCAGATCCGGGACAGGGGGGCTCAATGAAAAACTGTTTTTT.

The gene calls are TRBV6-2 or TRBV6-3 and TRBJ1-2, with a possible D match to TRBD1 (5 bases). The CDR3 loop spans 14 amino acids. V shed 2 bases and J shed 0 bases, with 7 bases lying between them. CDR1 is MNHEY and CDR2 is SVGEGT in the germline V gene. The CDR3 reads CASSYEGTNYGYTF. CDR3 coding DNA: TGTGCCAGCAGTTACGAGGGGACTAACTATGGCTACACCTTC.

The chain links TRBV7-8 to TRBJ1-4; D perhaps matches TRBD1 (5 bases). CDR1 is SGHVS and CDR2 is FQNEAQ in the germline V gene. This CDR3 comprises 17 residues. Trimming stripped 1 base from V and 3 bases from J, with 15 bases between. CDR3 residues: CASSLVSGPGANEKLFF. CDR3 DNA sequence: TGTGCCAGCAGCTTAGTCTCAGGGCCCGGGGCTAATGAAAAACTGTTTTTT.

This chain joins TRBV4-2 and TRBJ1-6; the D gene is possibly TRBD1 (5 bases). There are 18 residues in the CDR3. Trimming shortened V by 4 bases and J by 0 bases, and 16 bases separated the two germline ends. Germline-derived CDR1 and CDR2 are LGHNA and YNFKEQ. CDR3 sequence reads: CASSPYDPGHSYNSPLHF. The CDR3, as DNA: TGTGCCAGCAGCCCATACGACCCAGGACACTCCTATAATTCACCCCTCCACTTT.

A single count supports this clone. The V gene is TRBV9, the J gene TRBJ2-2; possible D gene TRBD1, 5 bases. CDR1 SGDLS and CDR2 YYNGEE come from the germline V gene. This CDR3 spans 13 amino acids. V was shortened by 0 bases and J by 7 bases, with 7 bases between the two germline ends. This CDR3 is CASSVDRHGELFF. The CDR3 DNA reads TGTGCCAGCAGCGTAGACAGGCACGGGGAGCTGTTTTTT. The whole variable domain, filled in from reference TRBV9 and TRBJ2-2, reads DSGVTQTPKHLITATGQRVTLRCSPRSGDLSVYWYQQSLDQGLQFLIQYYNGEERAKGNILERFSAQQFPDLHSELNLSSLELGDSALYFCASSVDRHGELFFGEGSRLTVL.

CDR3 region: CASSLTGGGNEQYF. The DNA of the CDR3 is TGTGCCAGCAGCTTAACAGGAGGTGGGAACGAGCAGTACTTC. The J gene is TRBJ2-7, the V gene TRBV5-8; D tentatively reads TRBD1 or TRBD2 (5 bases each). The CDR3 is 14 residues long. Trimming stripped 2 bases from V and 5 bases from J, with 14 bases between. Germline V gene sequence: CDR1 SGHTS, CDR2 YDEGEE. Full variable domain (remainder filled in from reference TRBV5-8 and TRBJ2-7): EAGVTQSPTHLIKTRGQQATLRCSPISGHTSVYWYQQALGLGLQFLLWYDEGEERNRGNFPPRFSGRQFPNYSSELNVNALELEDSALYLCASSLTGGGNEQYFGPGTRLTVT.

This chain links TRBV19 with TRBJ2-2; 12 nucleotides match TRBD2. V gave up 7 bases and J gave up 5 bases; unmatched junction bases: 5. This CDR3 spans 15 amino acids. The germline gives CDR1 LNHDA, CDR2 SQIVND (reference sequence). The CDR3 DNA reads as TGTGCCAGTAAGGCTAGCGGGGGGGCTACCGGGGAGCTGTTTTTT. Its translation is CASKASGGATGELFF.

This clone was picked up a small number of times. This chain joins TRBV6-5 and TRBJ1-5; D remains ambiguous. Trimming shortened V by 7 bases and J by 1 base, and 8 bases separated the two germline ends. CDR3 length equals 13 residues. CDR1 and CDR2 from the germline V gene are MNHEY and SVGAGI. The CDR3 region has the DNA TGTGCCAGCAAGCCCGAGAGCAATCAGCCCCAGCATTTT. Protein product: CASKPESNQPQHF.

This sequence joins TRBV6-5 and TRBJ1-4; possible D gene TRBD1, 6 bases. Germline V gene data show CDR1 as MNHEY and CDR2 as SVGAGI. This CDR3 contains 14 residues. Trimming left V 0 bases short and J 6 bases short, with 8 bases between. This CDR3 reads CASSYSAGDEKLFF. Here the CDR3 DNA reads TGTGCCAGCAGTTACTCGGCAGGGGATGAAAAACTGTTTTTT.

The rearrangement links TRBV6-6 to TRBJ2-7; maybe TRBD1 (5 bases). The V gene lost 2 bases and the J gene lost 0 bases, with 11 bases spanning the gap. Germline-derived CDR1 and CDR2 are MNHNY and SVGAGI (reference sequence). The CDR3 sequence is 15 residues long. In DNA form, the CDR3 reads TGTGCCAGCAGTTACACCACAGGTGTCTCCTACGAGCAGTACTTC. Translation gives CASSYTTGVSYEQYF.

The V and J genes are TRBV6-9 and TRBJ2-6; D gene uncertain. CDR1 is MNHGY and CDR2 is SVAAGI in the germline V gene. CDR3 length equals 15 residues. Trimming took off 2 bases at V and 4 bases at J, with 9 bases between the two ends. CDR3 region: CASSYRALGANVLTF. The CDR3 coding sequence is TGTGCCAGCAGTTATAGGGCCCTCGGGGCCAACGTCCTGACTTTC.

This chain links TRBV12-3 or TRBV12-4 with TRBJ1-2; D is possibly TRBD1 (6 bases). V was cut by 5 bases and J by 5 bases, with 9 bases left in between. The CDR3 is 12 residues long. The CDR3 loop reads CASSPGQYGYTF. In DNA, the CDR3 is TGTGCCAGCAGTCCTGGACAGTATGGCTACACCTTC.

This rearrangement joins TRBV19 to TRBJ1-2, with D unclear. CDR3 size: 13 residues. CDR1 is LNHDA, CDR2 SQIVND, per germline (reference sequence). V was trimmed by 5 bases and J by 2 bases, leaving 9 bases between them. CDR3 amino acids: CASSLTGNYGYTF. DNA of the CDR3: TGTGCCAGTAGTTTGACTGGGAACTATGGCTACACCTTC.

This clone was seen only once. V and J are TRBV7-9 and TRBJ1-3, with 10 bases matching TRBD1. V trimming: 5 bases; J trimming: 2 bases; junction bases outside the gene matches: 3. This CDR3 region has 15 residues. The V gene's germline CDR1 is SEHNR and CDR2 FQNEAQ (reference sequence). CDR3 sequence reads: CASSPGQGAGNTIYF. For the CDR3, the DNA is TGTGCCAGCAGCCCCGGACAGGGGGCTGGAAACACCATATATTTT.